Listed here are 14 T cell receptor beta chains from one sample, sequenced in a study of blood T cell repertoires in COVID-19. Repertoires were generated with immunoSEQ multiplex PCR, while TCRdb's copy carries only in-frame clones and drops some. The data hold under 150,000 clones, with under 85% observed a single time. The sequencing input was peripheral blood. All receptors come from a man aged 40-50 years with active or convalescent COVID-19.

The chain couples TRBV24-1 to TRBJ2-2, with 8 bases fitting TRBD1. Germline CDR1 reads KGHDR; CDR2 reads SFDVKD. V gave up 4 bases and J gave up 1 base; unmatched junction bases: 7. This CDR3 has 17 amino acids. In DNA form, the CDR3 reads TGTGCCACCAGTGACCGGAGGACAGGGTTGAACACCGGGGAGCTGTTTTTT. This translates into CATSDRRTGLNTGELFF.

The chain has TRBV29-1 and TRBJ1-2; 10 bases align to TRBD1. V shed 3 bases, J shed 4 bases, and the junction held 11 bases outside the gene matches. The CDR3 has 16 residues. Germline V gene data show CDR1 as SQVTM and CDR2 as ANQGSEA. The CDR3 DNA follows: TGCAGCGTTGACCAAACCGACAGGGGGCTTCTCTATGGCTACACCTTC. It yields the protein CSVDQTDRGLLYGYTF.

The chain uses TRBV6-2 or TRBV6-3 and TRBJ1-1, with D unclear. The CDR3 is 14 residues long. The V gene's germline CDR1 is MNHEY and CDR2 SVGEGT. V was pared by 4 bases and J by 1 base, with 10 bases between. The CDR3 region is CASSSYTENTEAFF. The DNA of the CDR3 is TGTGCCAGCAGTTCCTATACAGAGAACACTGAAGCTTTCTTT.

The CDR3 region is CASSPIQGHSNQPQHF. The CDR3 DNA reads as TGTGCCAGCAGTCCCATACAGGGCCATAGCAATCAGCCCCAGCATTTT. The chain has TRBV6-2 or TRBV6-3 and TRBJ1-5; TRBD1 is a possible D gene (6 bases). The CDR3 length is 16 residues. Trimming took off 5 bases at V and 0 bases at J, with 14 bases between the two ends. Germline lookup yields CDR1 MNHEY and CDR2 SVGEGT.

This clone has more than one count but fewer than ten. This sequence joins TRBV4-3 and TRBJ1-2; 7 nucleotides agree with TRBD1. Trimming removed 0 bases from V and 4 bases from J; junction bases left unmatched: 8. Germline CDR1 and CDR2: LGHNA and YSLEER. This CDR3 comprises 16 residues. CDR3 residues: CASSQDTAGGGYGYTF. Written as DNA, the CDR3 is TGCGCCAGCAGCCAAGATACCGCAGGGGGAGGCTATGGCTACACCTTC.

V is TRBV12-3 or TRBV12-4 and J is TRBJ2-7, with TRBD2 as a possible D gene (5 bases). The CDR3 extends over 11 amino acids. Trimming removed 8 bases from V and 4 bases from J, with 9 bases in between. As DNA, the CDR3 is TGTGCCAGCTCTCCGGGGTACGAGCAGTACTTC. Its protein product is CASSPGYEQYF.

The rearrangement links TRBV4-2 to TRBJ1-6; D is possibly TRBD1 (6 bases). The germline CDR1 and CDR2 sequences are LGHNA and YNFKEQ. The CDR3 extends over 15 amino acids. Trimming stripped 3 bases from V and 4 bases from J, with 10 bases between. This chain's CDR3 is CASSHRTEYNSPLHF. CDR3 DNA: TGTGCCAGCAGCCACCGGACAGAATATAATTCACCCCTCCACTTT.

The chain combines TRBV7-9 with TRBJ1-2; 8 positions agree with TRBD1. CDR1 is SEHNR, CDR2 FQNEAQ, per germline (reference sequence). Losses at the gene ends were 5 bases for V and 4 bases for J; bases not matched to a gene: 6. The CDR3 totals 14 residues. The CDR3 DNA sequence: TGTGCCAGCAGCGGAGGCAGGGGGCTCTATGGCTACACCTTC. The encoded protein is CASSGGRGLYGYTF.

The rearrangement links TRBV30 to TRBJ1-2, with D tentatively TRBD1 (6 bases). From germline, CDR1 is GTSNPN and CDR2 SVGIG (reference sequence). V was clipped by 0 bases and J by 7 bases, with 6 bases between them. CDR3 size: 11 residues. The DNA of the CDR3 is TGTGCCTGGAGTGTAGGGGGTGGCTACACCTTC. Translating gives CAWSVGGGYTF.

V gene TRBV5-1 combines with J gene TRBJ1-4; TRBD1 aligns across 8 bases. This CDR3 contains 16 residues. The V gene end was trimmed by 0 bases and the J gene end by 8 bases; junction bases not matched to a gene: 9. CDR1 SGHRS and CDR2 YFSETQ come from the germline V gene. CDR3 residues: CASSLGSGGFREKLFF. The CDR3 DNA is TGCGCCAGCAGCTTGGGGTCAGGGGGCTTTCGAGAAAAACTGTTTTTT.

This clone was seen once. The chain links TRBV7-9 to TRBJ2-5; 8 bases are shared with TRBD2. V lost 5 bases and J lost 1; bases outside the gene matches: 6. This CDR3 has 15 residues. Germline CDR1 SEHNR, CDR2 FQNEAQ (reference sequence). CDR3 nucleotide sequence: TGTGCCAGCAGCCCATCCGGACTAGCCCAAGAGACCCAGTACTTC. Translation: CASSPSGLAQETQYF.

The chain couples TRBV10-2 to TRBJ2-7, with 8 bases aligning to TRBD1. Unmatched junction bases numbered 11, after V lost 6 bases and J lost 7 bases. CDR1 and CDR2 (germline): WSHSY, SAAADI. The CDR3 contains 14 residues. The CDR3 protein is CASRVGQGQSEQYF. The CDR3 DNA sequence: TGCGCCAGCAGAGTCGGACAGGGACAATCAGAGCAGTACTTC.

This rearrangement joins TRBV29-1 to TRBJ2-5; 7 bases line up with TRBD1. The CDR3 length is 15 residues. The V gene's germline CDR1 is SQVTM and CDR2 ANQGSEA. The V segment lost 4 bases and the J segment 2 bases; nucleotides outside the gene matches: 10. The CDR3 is CSVGGTDRLQETQYF. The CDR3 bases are TGCAGCGTTGGGGGAACGGACAGGCTACAAGAGACCCAGTACTTC.

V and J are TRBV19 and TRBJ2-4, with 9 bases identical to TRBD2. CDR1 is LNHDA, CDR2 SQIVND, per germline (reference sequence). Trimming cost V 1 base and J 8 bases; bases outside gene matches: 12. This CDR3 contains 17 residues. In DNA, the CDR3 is TGTGCCAGTAGTATAGCCCCGGGGGGTAGCGGGGGTGACATTCAGTACTTC. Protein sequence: CASSIAPGGSGGDIQYF.